Shown below are 12 T cell receptor beta chains from a single sample sequenced in a study of T cell responses to AZD1222 COVID-19 vaccine. Clones were sequenced by immunoSEQ multiplex PCR, and TCRdb holds only the in-frame ones, with some missing. The sample lists more than 100,000 clones; around 88% were seen once. This sample comprised peripheral blood, obtained on day 0 of AZD1222 vaccination. The receptors shown here come from an adult in good health.

This chain joins TRBV29-1 and TRBJ1-1; D might be TRBD1 (5 bases). Germline values: CDR1 SQVTM, CDR2 ANQGSEA. CDR3 length equals 13 residues. Trimming took 7 bases from V and 2 from J, leaving 14 bases between them. CDR3 sequence reads: CSARGTENTEAFF. DNA for the CDR3: TGCAGCGCTCGTGGGACGGAAAACACTGAAGCTTTCTTT.

The V call is TRBV19, the J call TRBJ2-2; D is possibly TRBD2 (6 bases). CDR1 and CDR2 from the germline V gene are LNHDA and SQIVND (reference sequence). V was trimmed by 9 bases and J by 0 bases, leaving 14 bases between them. The CDR3 length is 15 residues. The CDR3 loop reads CASQTGGANTGELFF. The CDR3 DNA follows: TGTGCCAGCCAGACCGGGGGAGCGAACACCGGGGAGCTGTTTTTT.

The chain uses TRBV14 and TRBJ1-2; 12 nucleotides line up with TRBD1. CDR1 is SGHDN and CDR2 is FVKESK in the germline V gene. V lost 4 bases and J lost 7; bases outside the gene matches: 4. The CDR3 sequence is 14 residues long. The CDR3 region is CASSPGTGGFGYTF. As DNA, the CDR3 is TGTGCCAGCAGCCCCGGGACAGGGGGCTTTGGCTACACCTTC.

The V and J genes are TRBV2 and TRBJ2-3; the match to TRBD2 covers 10 bases. Germline CDR1 SNHLY, CDR2 FYNNEI. This CDR3 has 17 residues. J lost 0 bases, V lost 8 bases, and 11 bases had no gene match. The CDR3 DNA reads as TGTGCCAGCCCAGGAGCGGGGGGGATCTCGAGCACAGATACGCAGTATTTT. As protein: CASPGAGGISSTDTQYF.

The chain carries TRBV19 and TRBJ1-4; unclear D gene. Between the trimmed V and J ends, which lost 1 base and 8 bases, there was a span of 20 bases. The CDR3 has 17 residues. Germline V gene lookup returns CDR1 LNHDA and CDR2 SQIVND (reference sequence). Here the CDR3 reads CASSIALLQAGGEKLFF. Written as DNA, the CDR3 is TGTGCCAGTAGTATAGCTCTACTGCAGGCGGGTGGAGAAAAACTGTTTTTT. The complete variable domain, with remaining parts taken from reference TRBV19 and TRBJ1-4, reads DGGITQSPKYLFRKEGQNVTLSCEQNLNHDAMYWYRQDPGQGLRLIYYSQIVNDFQKGDIAEGYSVSREKKESFPLTVTSAQKNPTAFYLCASSIALLQAGGEKLFFGSGTQLSVL.

The chain joins TRBV5-1 to TRBJ2-3; D unresolved. The V gene lost 5 bases and the J gene lost 5 bases, with 9 bases spanning the gap. Looked up from germline, CDR1 is SGHRS and CDR2 is YFSETQ. This CDR3 spans 12 amino acids. CDR3 coding DNA: TGCGCCAGCAGACTCGAGGAAGATACGCAGTATTTT. Translating gives CASRLEEDTQYF.

The V and J genes are TRBV6-6 and TRBJ1-3; no firm D call. Germline V gives CDR1 MNHNY, CDR2 SVGAGI (reference sequence). Trimming removed 5 bases from V and 4 bases from J, with 6 bases in between. The CDR3 loop spans 12 amino acids. As DNA, the CDR3 is TGTGCCAGCAGTGACGGAGGAAACACCATATATTTT. As protein: CASSDGGNTIYF.

The chain's CDR3 is CAISDRGAGGNTIYF. CDR3 bases: TGTGCCATCAGCGACAGGGGCGCAGGAGGAAACACCATATATTTT. The rearrangement links TRBV10-3 to TRBJ1-3, with 8 bases that match TRBD1. The ends lost 6 bases at V and 4 bases at J; junction bases unmatched: 8. The CDR3 has 15 residues. The germline V gene has CDR1 ENHRY and CDR2 SYGVKD.

The chain combines TRBV5-6 with TRBJ2-5, with a weak D call TRBD2 (6 bases). This CDR3 spans 13 amino acids. V lost 0 bases to trimming and J lost 9 bases, with 12 bases between them. Germline V CDR1 and CDR2: SGHDT, YYEEEE. The CDR3 loop reads CASSLGRRGAQYF. Here the CDR3 DNA reads TGTGCCAGCAGCTTGGGGCGCCGCGGGGCCCAGTACTTC.

The chain links TRBV28 to TRBJ1-2, with D tentatively TRBD1 (5 bases). CDR1 is MDHEN and CDR2 is SYDVKM in the germline V gene. Trimming removed 3 bases from V and 4 bases from J, with 12 bases in between. The length of the CDR3 is 14 residues. For the CDR3, the DNA is TGTGCCAGCAGTTTTTCAGCAGGGAGCTATGGCTACACCTTC. Translated: CASSFSAGSYGYTF.

This clone occurred a few times. The chain couples TRBV18 to TRBJ2-3; TRBD2 agrees at 10 bases. J was trimmed by 4 bases and V by 6 bases; bases with no gene match: 13. Germline CDR1 reads KGHSH; CDR2 reads LQKENI. CDR3 size: 17 residues. The CDR3 protein is CASSRSSGGAPADTQYF. In DNA, the CDR3 is TGTGCCAGCTCGCGATCCAGCGGGGGGGCCCCCGCAGATACGCAGTATTTT.

V gene TRBV7-9 combines with J gene TRBJ2-3, with 11 bases lining up with TRBD2. Per germline, CDR1 SEHNR and CDR2 FQNEAQ (reference sequence). This CDR3 has 15 amino acids. After removal of 5 bases from V and 3 bases from J, the junction contained 4 bases not matched to a gene. The CDR3 DNA sequence: TGTGCCAGCAGCCCGGGACTAGCGGCAACAGATACGCAGTATTTT. It encodes CASSPGLAATDTQYF.